These 20 T cell receptor beta chains were all obtained from the same sample, sequenced in a study of control samples from healthy donors and cancer patients. Using immunoSEQ multiplex PCR, the repertoire was profiled, and TCRdb retains in-frame clones only, with some absent. Counted here are about 50,000 clones, 90% to 95% occurring once; the ten biggest clones make up about 0.74%. The specimen sequenced was PBMCs. These receptors were obtained from a man under 40 with colorectal cancer.

In its sample, this clone ranks as medium-sized (0.01 to 0.1%). V is TRBV6-2 or TRBV6-3 and J is TRBJ2-1, with D uncertain. The CDR3 runs to 12 residues. V lost 4 bases, J lost 1 base, and 2 bases lay in between. Germline V gives CDR1 MNHEY, CDR2 SVGEGT. CDR3 in amino acids: CASSWSYNEQFF. CDR3 DNA: TGTGCCAGCAGTTGGTCCTACAATGAGCAGTTCTTC.

The chain joins TRBV14 to TRBJ2-1; 8 nucleotides agree with TRBD2. This CDR3 is built from 15 residues. CDR1 is SGHDN, CDR2 FVKESK, per germline. With 1 base clipped from V and 5 bases from J, the junction kept 4 bases outside the gene matches. The CDR3 sequence is CASSQGRGVDNEQFF. The CDR3, as DNA: TGTGCCAGCAGCCAAGGGCGGGGGGTGGACAATGAGCAGTTCTTC.

The V call is TRBV7-2, the J call TRBJ1-5; weak D call: TRBD1 (6 bases). This CDR3 spans 15 amino acids. Germline CDR1 reads SGHTA; CDR2 reads FQGNSA. V dropped 1 base and J dropped 6 bases, with 13 bases sitting between them. CDR3 protein: CASSLDLQGGQPQHF. The CDR3, as DNA: TGTGCCAGCAGCTTAGACCTACAGGGTGGTCAGCCCCAGCATTTT.

The chain employs TRBV9 and TRBJ1-2; 7 bases agree with TRBD1. The CDR3 consists of 14 residues. The trim removed 4 bases at V and 4 bases at J, leaving 7 bases unmatched. Per the germline V gene, CDR1 is SGDLS and CDR2 is YYNGEE. In DNA, the CDR3 is TGTGCCAGCAGCATTACAGGGGACGCCTATGGCTACACCTTC. It encodes CASSITGDAYGYTF.

The chain couples TRBV11-2 to TRBJ2-1; a weak D match, TRBD1 (6 bases). The germline V and J ends were trimmed by 6 bases and 4 bases, with 19 bases remaining between them. The length of the CDR3 is 16 residues. Germline-derived CDR1 and CDR2 are SGHAT and FQNNGV. CDR3 bases: TGTGCCAGCAGGCCGATAGGGGGACCCAATTACAATGAGCAGTTCTTC. It encodes CASRPIGGPNYNEQFF.

The V gene is TRBV25-1, the J gene TRBJ1-1; no clear D gene. This CDR3 contains 13 residues. With 6 bases removed from V and 0 bases from J, the gap between germline ends came to 8 bases. CDR1 is MGHDK and CDR2 is SYGVNS in the germline V gene. CDR3 in amino acids: CASRDTLNTEAFF. In DNA form, the CDR3 reads TGTGCCAGCAGAGACACTTTGAACACTGAAGCTTTCTTT.

This clone has more than one count but fewer than ten. J is TRBJ2-5 and V is TRBV5-4, with D possibly TRBD1 on 6 matching bases. Germline CDR1 reads SGHNT; CDR2 reads YYREEE (reference sequence). The V end was cut by 1 base, the J end by 8 bases, with 12 bases between. The CDR3 runs to 13 residues. CDR3 loop: CASSLNRDGTQYF. The CDR3 DNA reads TGTGCCAGCAGCTTGAACAGGGACGGAACCCAGTACTTC.

This clone was picked up a small number of times. V and J are TRBV6-2 or TRBV6-3 and TRBJ2-7; 8 positions match TRBD2. Germline lookup yields CDR1 MNHEY and CDR2 SVGEGT. Germline trimming cut 6 bases from V and 3 bases from J; bases unmatched to any gene: 22. This CDR3 has 19 amino acids. The CDR3 DNA sequence: TGTGCCAGCAGCCGGAGGCAGCGGGGGTCCCCTATAAGTGTCTACGAGCAGTACTTC. Its translation is CASSRRQRGSPISVYEQYF.

CDR3 nucleotides: TGTGCCAGCAGCCTCAGACAGGGGTATTCCGTTTCACCCCTCCACTTT. Translating gives CASSLRQGYSVSPLHF. The chain joins TRBV3-1 (or the pseudogene TRBV3-2) to TRBJ1-6; 8 bases line up with TRBD1. The CDR3 covers 16 residues. Germline CDR1 reads LGHDT; CDR2 reads YNNKEL (reference sequence). V shed 4 bases and J 9 bases; nucleotides not matched to a gene: 11.

This clone was found once. J is TRBJ2-2 and V is TRBV24-1, with 9 bases lining up with TRBD1. CDR3 size: 16 residues. The V and J ends lost 4 bases and 4 bases, in that order; junction bases with no gene match: 6. Looked up from germline, CDR1 is KGHDR and CDR2 is SFDVKD. The CDR3 loop is CATSEQGQGGTGELFF. As DNA, the CDR3 is TGTGCCACCAGTGAACAGGGACAGGGAGGCACCGGGGAGCTGTTTTTT.

A few counts support this clone. The chain employs TRBV5-8 and TRBJ1-2, with TRBD1 as a possible D gene (6 bases). Germline V gene sequence: CDR1 SGHTS, CDR2 YDEGEE. The length of the CDR3 is 15 residues. The V and J ends lost 1 base and 4 bases respectively, with 14 bases between them. The CDR3 sequence is CASSLWLRGAYGYTF. In nucleotides, the CDR3 is TGTGCCAGCAGCTTGTGGCTCAGGGGAGCCTATGGCTACACCTTC.

The rearrangement joins TRBV5-8 to TRBJ2-7; D remains unclear. The V end was cut by 4 bases, the J end by 1 base, with 6 bases between. The germline CDR1 and CDR2 sequences are SGHTS and YDEGEE. The CDR3 sequence is 12 residues long. The CDR3 sequence is CASSLVSYEQYV. Written as DNA, the CDR3 is TGTGCCAGCAGCCTGGTATCCTACGAGCAGTACGTC.

The chain uses TRBV9 and TRBJ2-2; 7 nucleotides line up with TRBD1. The V gene's germline CDR1 is SGDLS and CDR2 YYNGEE. Germline trimming cut 3 bases from V and 4 bases from J; bases unmatched to any gene: 6. The CDR3 has 15 residues. The CDR3 sequence: CASSARQGLTGELFF. CDR3 coding DNA: TGTGCCAGCAGCGCACGACAGGGCCTCACCGGGGAGCTGTTTTTT.

The gene calls are TRBV4-1 and TRBJ2-3, with 7 nucleotides matching TRBD1. J was trimmed by 1 base and V by 1 base; bases with no gene match: 8. Germline V gives CDR1 MGHRA, CDR2 YSYEKL. CDR3 size: 17 residues. The CDR3 DNA reads TGCGCCAGCAGCCAAGCCTTAGGGGGCCTGGGCACAGATACGCAGTATTTT. Its translation: CASSQALGGLGTDTQYF.

The rearrangement uses TRBV24-1 and TRBJ2-3, with TRBD1 matching over 7 bases. The CDR3 totals 16 residues. The trim removed 0 bases at V and 6 bases at J, leaving 8 bases unmatched. CDR1 is KGHDR, CDR2 SFDVKD, per germline. The CDR3 DNA reads as TGTGCCACCAGTGATTTGTATTCTGCACAGGGGGATACGCAGTATTTT. This encodes CATSDLYSAQGDTQYF.

The chain couples TRBV19 to TRBJ2-1; D possibly matches TRBD1 or TRBD2 (6 bases each). This CDR3 is built from 15 residues. V lost 7 bases, J lost 1 base, and 14 bases lay in between. Germline CDR1 reads LNHDA; CDR2 reads SQIVND (reference sequence). The CDR3, as DNA: TGTGCCAGTAAATCCGGGGGCCTATCCTACAATGAGCAGTTCTTC. Translating it yields CASKSGGLSYNEQFF.

V and J are TRBV10-3 and TRBJ2-1, with D unclear. CDR1 is ENHRY, CDR2 SYGVKD, per germline. This CDR3 has 14 amino acids. V was cut by 8 bases and J by 0 bases, with 11 bases left in between. The CDR3 is CAIADPSSYNEQFF. As DNA, the CDR3 is TGTGCCATCGCGGACCCGAGCTCCTACAATGAGCAGTTCTTC.

The chain couples TRBV7-2 to TRBJ2-3, with D unresolved. Germline values: CDR1 SGHTA, CDR2 FQGNSA. V was cut by 1 base and J by 6 bases, with 14 bases left in between. The CDR3 is 15 amino acids. The CDR3 here is CASSLVVGGGDTQYF. In DNA, the CDR3 is TGTGCCAGCAGCTTAGTAGTCGGCGGTGGGGATACGCAGTATTTT.

The J gene is TRBJ1-4, the V gene TRBV2; tentative D call: TRBD1 (5 bases). This CDR3 has 16 amino acids. The V end was cut by 0 bases, the J end by 5 bases, with 13 bases between. Per the germline V gene, CDR1 is SNHLY and CDR2 is FYNNEI. CDR3 sequence (DNA): TGTGCCAGCAGTGAAGCGCTGGGGGTACCAAATGAAAAACTGTTTTTT. Its protein product is CASSEALGVPNEKLFF.

The chain links TRBV3-1 (or the pseudogene TRBV3-2) to TRBJ1-6, with 7 bases aligning to TRBD1. Germline-derived CDR1 and CDR2 are LGHDT and YNNKEL (reference sequence). This CDR3 is built from 15 residues. With 0 bases clipped from V and 6 bases from J, the junction kept 2 bases outside the gene matches. CDR3 protein: CASSQDNRGNSPLHF. The CDR3 DNA follows: TGTGCCAGCAGCCAAGATAACAGGGGTAATTCACCCCTCCACTTT.